This TCR beta chain was identified in a study of blood T cell repertoires in COVID-19. The wider study: The United States, Italy and Spain provided the acute and convalescent COVID-19 samples. Sample material is recorded as cDNA or gDNA derived from T cells, B-cell-depleted T cells, or PBMCs.

Methods used by the authors: Nucleated cell number was recorded as an estimate derived from reference gene primer amplification. Only in-frame clones appear in the TCRdb table, and some are missing; sequencing was by immunoSEQ multiplex PCR. V and J calls and clone size are copied from that table; D and trimming were computed from the DNA. Here the sample spans fewer than 300,000 clones, over 70% being singletons. This clone occurred a few times. V lost 4 bases to trimming and J lost 7 bases; unmatched junction nucleotides: 8. The CDR3 spans 14 residues. In germline, CDR1 is SGHRS, CDR2 YFSETQ. Sequenced material: peripheral blood. The chain employs TRBV5-1 and TRBJ2-1; 7 bases agree with TRBD1. The sequence was obtained from an elderly woman with acute or convalescent COVID-19. As DNA, the CDR3 is TGCGCCAGCAGCCCAGGACAGGTAGGAAATGAGCAGTTCTTC. Protein sequence: CASSPGQVGNEQFF.